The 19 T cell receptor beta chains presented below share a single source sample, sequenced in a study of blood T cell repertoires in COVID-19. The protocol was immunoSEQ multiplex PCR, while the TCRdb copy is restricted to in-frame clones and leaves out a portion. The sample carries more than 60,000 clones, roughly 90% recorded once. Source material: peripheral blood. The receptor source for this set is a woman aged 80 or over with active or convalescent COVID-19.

Here the CDR3 reads CASSAGDRNNQPQHF. CDR3 nucleotide sequence: TGTGCCAGTAGTGCGGGGGACAGGAATAATCAGCCCCAGCATTTT. V and J are TRBV19 and TRBJ1-5; TRBD1 matches at 8 bases. The V segment lost 5 bases and the J segment 4 bases; nucleotides outside the gene matches: 7. The germline V gene has CDR1 LNHDA and CDR2 SQIVND (reference sequence). The CDR3 extends over 15 amino acids.

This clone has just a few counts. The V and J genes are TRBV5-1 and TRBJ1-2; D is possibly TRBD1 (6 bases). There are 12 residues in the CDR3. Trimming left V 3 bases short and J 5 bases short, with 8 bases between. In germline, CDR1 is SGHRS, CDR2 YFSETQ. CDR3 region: CASSSTGYGYTF. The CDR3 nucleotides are TGCGCCAGCAGCTCAACAGGGTATGGCTACACCTTC.

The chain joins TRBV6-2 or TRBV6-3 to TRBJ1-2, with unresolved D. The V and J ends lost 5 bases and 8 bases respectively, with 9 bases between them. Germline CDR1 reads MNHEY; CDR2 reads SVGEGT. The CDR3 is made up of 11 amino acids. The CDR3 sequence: CASSTRWGYTF. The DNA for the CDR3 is TGTGCCAGCAGTACCAGGTGGGGCTACACCTTC.

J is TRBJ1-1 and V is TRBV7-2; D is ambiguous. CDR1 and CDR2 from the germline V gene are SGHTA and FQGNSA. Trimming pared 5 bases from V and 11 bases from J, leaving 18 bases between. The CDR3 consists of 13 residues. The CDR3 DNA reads TGTGCCAGCAGCCCCGGACTCTCCCAACTTGCTTTCTTT. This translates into CASSPGLSQLAFF. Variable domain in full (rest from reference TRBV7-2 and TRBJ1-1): GAGVSQSPSNKVTEKGKDVELRCDPISGHTALYWYRQSLGQGLEFLIYFQGNSAPDKSGLPSDRFSAERTGGSVSTLTIQRTQQEDSAVYLCASSPGLSQLAFFGQGTRLTVV.

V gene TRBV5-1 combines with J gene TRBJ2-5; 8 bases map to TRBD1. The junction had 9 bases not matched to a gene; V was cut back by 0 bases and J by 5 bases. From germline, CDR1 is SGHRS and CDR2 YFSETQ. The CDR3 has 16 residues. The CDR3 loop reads CASSLAGGGRQETQYF. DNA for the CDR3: TGCGCCAGCAGCTTGGCAGGGGGCGGTCGTCAGGAGACCCAGTACTTC.

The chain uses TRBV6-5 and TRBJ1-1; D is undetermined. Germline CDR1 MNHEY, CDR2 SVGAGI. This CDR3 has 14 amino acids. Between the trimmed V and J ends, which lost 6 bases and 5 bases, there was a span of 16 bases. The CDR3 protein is CASSPPGFRTEAFF. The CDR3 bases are TGTGCCAGCAGCCCGCCCGGGTTTCGGACTGAAGCTTTCTTT.

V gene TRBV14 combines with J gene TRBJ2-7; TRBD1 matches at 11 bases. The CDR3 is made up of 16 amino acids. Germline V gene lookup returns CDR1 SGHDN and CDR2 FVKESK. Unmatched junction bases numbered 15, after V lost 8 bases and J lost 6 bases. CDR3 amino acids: CASAIIGQGARVEQYF. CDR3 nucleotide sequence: TGTGCCAGCGCTATTATCGGACAGGGGGCGCGGGTCGAGCAGTACTTC.

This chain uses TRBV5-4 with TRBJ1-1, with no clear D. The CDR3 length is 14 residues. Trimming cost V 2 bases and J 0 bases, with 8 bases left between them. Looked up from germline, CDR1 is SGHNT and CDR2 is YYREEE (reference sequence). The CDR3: CASSFWQVNTEAFF. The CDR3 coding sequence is TGTGCCAGCAGCTTTTGGCAGGTGAACACTGAAGCTTTCTTT. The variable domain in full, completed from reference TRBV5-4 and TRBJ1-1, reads ETGVTQSPTHLIKTRGQQVTLRCSSQSGHNTVSWYQQALGQGPQFIFQYYREEENGRGNFPPRFSGLQFPNYSSELNVNALELDDSALYLCASSFWQVNTEAFFGQGTRLTVV.

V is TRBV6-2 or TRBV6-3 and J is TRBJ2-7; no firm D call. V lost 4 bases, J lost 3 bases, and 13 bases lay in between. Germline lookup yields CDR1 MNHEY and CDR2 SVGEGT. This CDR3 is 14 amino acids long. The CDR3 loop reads CASSFRPGRYEQYF. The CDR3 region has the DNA TGTGCCAGCAGTTTCCGGCCAGGTCGCTACGAGCAGTACTTC.

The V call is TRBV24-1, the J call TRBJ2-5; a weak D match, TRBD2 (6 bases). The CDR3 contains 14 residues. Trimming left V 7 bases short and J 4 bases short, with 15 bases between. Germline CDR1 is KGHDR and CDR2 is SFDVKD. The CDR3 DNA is TGTGCCACCAGGGGAGGAACTTCCTCAGAGACCCAGTACTTC. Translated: CATRGGTSSETQYF.

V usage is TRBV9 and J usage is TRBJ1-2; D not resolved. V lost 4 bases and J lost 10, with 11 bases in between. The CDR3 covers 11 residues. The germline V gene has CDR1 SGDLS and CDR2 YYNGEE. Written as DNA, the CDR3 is TGTGCCAGCAGCACCCCAGGCTACTACACCTTC. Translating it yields CASSTPGYYTF. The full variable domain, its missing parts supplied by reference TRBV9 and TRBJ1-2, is DSGVTQTPKHLITATGQRVTLRCSPRSGDLSVYWYQQSLDQGLQFLIQYYNGEERAKGNILERFSAQQFPDLHSELNLSSLELGDSALYFCASSTPGYYTFGSGTRLTVV.

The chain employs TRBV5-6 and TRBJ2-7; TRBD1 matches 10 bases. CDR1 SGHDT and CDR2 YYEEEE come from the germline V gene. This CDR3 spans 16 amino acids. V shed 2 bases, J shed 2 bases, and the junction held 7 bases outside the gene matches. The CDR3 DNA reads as TGTGCCAGCAGCTTAGGACAGGGGGGTCTTACCTACGAGCAGTACTTC. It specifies CASSLGQGGLTYEQYF.

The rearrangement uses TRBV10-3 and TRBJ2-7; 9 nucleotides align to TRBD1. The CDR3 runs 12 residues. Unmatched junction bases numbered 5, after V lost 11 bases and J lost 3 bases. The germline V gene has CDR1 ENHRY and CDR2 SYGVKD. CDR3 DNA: TGTGCCTCGGGACAGGGATACTACGAGCAGTACTTC. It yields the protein CASGQGYYEQYF.

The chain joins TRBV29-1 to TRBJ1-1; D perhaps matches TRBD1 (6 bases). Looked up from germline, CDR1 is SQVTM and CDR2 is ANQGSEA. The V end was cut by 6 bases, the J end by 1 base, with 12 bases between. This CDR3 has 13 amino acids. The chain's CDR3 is CSVRPRGNTEAFF. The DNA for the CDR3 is TGCAGCGTGCGGCCCAGGGGGAACACTGAAGCTTTCTTT.

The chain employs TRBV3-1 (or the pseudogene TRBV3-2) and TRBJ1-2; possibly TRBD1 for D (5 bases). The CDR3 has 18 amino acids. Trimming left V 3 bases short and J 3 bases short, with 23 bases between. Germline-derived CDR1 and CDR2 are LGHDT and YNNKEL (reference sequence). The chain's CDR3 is CASSHLAGGPQSHYGYTF. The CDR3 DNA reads TGTGCCAGCAGCCATCTGGCGGGGGGTCCCCAGAGCCACTATGGCTACACCTTC.

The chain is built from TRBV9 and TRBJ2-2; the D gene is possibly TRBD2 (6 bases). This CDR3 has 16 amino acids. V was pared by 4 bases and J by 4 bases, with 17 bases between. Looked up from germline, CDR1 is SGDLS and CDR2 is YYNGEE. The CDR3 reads CASSPGWGGGTGELFF. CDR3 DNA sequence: TGTGCCAGCAGCCCAGGATGGGGAGGAGGCACCGGGGAGCTGTTTTTT.

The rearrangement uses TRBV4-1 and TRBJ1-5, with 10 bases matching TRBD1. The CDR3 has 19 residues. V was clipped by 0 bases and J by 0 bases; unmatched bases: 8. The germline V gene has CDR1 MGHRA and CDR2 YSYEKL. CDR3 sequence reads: CASSQEGGQGVNSNQPQHF. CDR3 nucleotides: TGCGCCAGCAGCCAAGAAGGAGGACAGGGGGTCAATAGCAATCAGCCCCAGCATTTT.

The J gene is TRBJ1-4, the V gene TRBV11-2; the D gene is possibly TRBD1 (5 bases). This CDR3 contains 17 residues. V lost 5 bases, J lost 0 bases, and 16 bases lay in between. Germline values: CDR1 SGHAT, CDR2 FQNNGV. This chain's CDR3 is CASSIFRGTPTNEKLFF. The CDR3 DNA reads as TGTGCCAGCAGCATTTTTCGGGGGACTCCAACTAATGAAAAACTGTTTTTT.

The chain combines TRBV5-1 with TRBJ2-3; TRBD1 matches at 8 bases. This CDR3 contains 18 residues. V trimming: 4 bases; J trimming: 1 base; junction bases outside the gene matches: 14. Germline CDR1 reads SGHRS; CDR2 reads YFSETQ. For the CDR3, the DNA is TGCGCCAGCAGCCTAGGGGACAGGAGGCCTCTTGGCACAGATACGCAGTATTTT. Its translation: CASSLGDRRPLGTDTQYF. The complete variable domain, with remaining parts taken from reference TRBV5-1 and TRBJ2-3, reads KAGVTQTPRYLIKTRGQQVTLSCSPISGHRSVSWYQQTPGQGLQFLFEYFSETQRNKGNFPGRFSGRQFSNSRSEMNVSTLELGDSALYLCASSLGDRRPLGTDTQYFGPGTRLTVL.